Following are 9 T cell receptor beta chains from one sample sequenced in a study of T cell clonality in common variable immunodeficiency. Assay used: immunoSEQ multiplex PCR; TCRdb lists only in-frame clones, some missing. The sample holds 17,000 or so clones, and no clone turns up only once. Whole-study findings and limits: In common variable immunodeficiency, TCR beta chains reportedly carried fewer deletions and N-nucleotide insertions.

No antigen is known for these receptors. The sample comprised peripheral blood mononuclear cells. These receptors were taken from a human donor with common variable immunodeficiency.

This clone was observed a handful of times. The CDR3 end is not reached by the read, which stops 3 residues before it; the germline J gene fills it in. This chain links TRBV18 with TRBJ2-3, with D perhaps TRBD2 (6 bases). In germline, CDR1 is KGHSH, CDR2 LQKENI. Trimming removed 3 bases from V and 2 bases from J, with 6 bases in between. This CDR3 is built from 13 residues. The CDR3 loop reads CASSPGLTDTQYF. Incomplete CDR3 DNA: TGTGCCAGCTCACCGGGACTCACAGATACG.

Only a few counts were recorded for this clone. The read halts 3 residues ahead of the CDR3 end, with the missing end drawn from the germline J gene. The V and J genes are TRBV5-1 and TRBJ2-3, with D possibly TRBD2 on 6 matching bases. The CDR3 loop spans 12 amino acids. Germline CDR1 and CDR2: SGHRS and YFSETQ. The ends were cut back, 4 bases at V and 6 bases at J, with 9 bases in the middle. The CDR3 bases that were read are TGCGCCAGCAGCCCTACTAGCGATACG. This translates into CASSPTSDT. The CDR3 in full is CASSPTSDTQYF.

This CDR3 reads CASSADRGENYGYTF. The DNA read from the CDR3 is TGTGCCAGCAGTGCAGACAGGGGGGAGAACTATGGC. The V and J genes are TRBV6-1 and TRBJ1-2; 9 positions match TRBD1. With the read ending 3 residues before the CDR3 end, the germline J gene is used to fill in that end. The V gene end was trimmed by 4 bases and the J gene end by 2 bases; junction bases not matched to a gene: 5. The V gene's germline CDR1 is MNHNS and CDR2 SASEGT. The CDR3 has 15 amino acids.

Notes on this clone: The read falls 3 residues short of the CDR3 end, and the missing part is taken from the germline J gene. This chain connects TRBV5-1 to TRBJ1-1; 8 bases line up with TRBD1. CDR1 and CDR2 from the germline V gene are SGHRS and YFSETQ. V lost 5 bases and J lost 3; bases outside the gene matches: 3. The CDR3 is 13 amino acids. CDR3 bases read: TGCGCCAGCAGACAGGGGGAGGACACTGAA. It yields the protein CASRQGEDTE. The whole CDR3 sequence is CASRQGEDTEAFF. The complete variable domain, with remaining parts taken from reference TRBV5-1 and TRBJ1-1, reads KAGVTQTPRYLIKTRGQQVTLSCSPISGHRSVSWYQQTPGQGLQFLFEYFSETQRNKGNFPGRFSGRQFSNSRSEMNVSTLELGDSALYLCASRQGEDTEAFFGQGTRLTVV.

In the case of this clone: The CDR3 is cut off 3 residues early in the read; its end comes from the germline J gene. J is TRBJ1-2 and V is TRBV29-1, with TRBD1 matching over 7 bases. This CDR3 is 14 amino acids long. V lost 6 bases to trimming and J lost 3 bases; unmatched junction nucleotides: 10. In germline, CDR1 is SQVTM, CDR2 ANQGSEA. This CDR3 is CSVRGEGTDYGYTF. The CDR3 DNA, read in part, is TGCAGCGTGAGGGGGGAAGGGACAGACTATGGC.

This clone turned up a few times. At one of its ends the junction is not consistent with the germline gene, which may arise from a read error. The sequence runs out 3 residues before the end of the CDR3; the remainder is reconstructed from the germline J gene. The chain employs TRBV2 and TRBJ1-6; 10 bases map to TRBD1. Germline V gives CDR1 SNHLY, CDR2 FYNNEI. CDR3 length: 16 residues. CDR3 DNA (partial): TGTGCCAGCACTGAAGGACAGGGGGGAAATAATTCACCC. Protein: CASTEGQGGNNSP. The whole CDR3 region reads CASTEGQGGNNSPLHF.

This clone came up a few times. Partial CDR3 DNA: TGTGCCGTAGCTAGGCGGGGAGAGGAGACC. Translating it yields CAVARRGEET. The full CDR3 reads CAVARRGEETQYF. The chain uses TRBV5-6 and TRBJ2-5; possible D gene TRBD2, 6 bases. Sequencing ends 3 residues short of the CDR3 end; the germline J gene provides the rest. Per germline, CDR1 SGHDT and CDR2 YYEEEE. This CDR3 comprises 13 residues. Trimming cost V 10 bases and J 5 bases, with 18 bases left between them.

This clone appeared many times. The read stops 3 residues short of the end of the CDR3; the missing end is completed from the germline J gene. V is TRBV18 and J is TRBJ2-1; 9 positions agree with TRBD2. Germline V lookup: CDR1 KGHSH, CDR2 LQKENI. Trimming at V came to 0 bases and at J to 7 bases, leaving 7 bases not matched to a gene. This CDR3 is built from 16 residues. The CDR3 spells CASSPPTGTSINEQFF. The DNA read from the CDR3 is TGTGCCAGCTCACCACCCACAGGGACTAGCATAAATGAG.

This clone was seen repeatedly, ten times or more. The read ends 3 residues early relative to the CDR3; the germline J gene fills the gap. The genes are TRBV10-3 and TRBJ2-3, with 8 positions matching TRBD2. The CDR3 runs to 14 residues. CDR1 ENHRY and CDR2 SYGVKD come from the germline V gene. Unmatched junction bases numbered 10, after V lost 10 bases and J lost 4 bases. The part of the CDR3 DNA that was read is TGTGCCACCGGCGACGCGGGGGGATCAGATACG. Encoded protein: CATGDAGGSDT. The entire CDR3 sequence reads CATGDAGGSDTQYF.